The 26 T cell receptor beta chains below come from one sample, sequenced in a study of blood T cell repertoires in COVID-19. Method: immunoSEQ multiplex PCR; TCRdb's copy keeps in-frame clones and lacks some. The repertoire has 200,000 to 250,000 clones, around 82% of them found once; the top ten carry about 12%. The sample was peripheral blood. Receptors were obtained from a woman aged 40 to 50 with acute or convalescent COVID-19.

The gene calls are TRBV4-1 and TRBJ1-4; D gene unclear. CDR1 and CDR2 from the germline V gene are MGHRA and YSYEKL. The CDR3 contains 11 residues. The V and J ends lost 5 bases and 8 bases respectively, with 6 bases between them. CDR3 amino acids: CASSNYEKLFF. In nucleotides, the CDR3 is TGCGCCAGCAGCAACTACGAAAAACTGTTTTTT.

The chain couples TRBV11-1 to TRBJ2-1; no clear D gene. The CDR3 length is 14 residues. The germline V gene encodes CDR1 SGHAT and CDR2 FQDESV (reference sequence). V lost 6 bases, J lost 10 bases, and 19 bases lay in between. The CDR3 sequence is CASRNLGGPIEQFF. The CDR3 DNA is TGTGCCAGCAGAAATTTAGGCGGTCCAATAGAGCAGTTCTTC. Full variable domain (missing parts from reference TRBV11-1 and TRBJ2-1): EAEVAQSPRYKITEKSQAVAFWCDPISGHATLYWYRQILGQGPELLVQFQDESVVDDSQLPKDRFSAERLKGVDSTLKIQPAELGDSAMYLCASRNLGGPIEQFFGPGTRLTVL.

The chain has TRBV5-6 and TRBJ1-5, with no clear D. V lost 3 bases and J 3 bases, leaving 25 bases between the germline ends. This CDR3 is built from 19 residues. Germline V gene data show CDR1 as SGHDT and CDR2 as YYEEEE. The CDR3 reads CASSSLHTEVGGINQPQHF. Written as DNA, the CDR3 is TGTGCCAGCAGCTCCCTACATACTGAAGTAGGCGGGATCAATCAGCCCCAGCATTTT. Full variable domain (missing parts from reference TRBV5-6 and TRBJ1-5): DAGVTQSPTHLIKTRGQQVTLRCSPKSGHDTVSWYQQALGQGPQFIFQYYEEEERQRGNFPDRFSGHQFPNYSSELNVNALLLGDSALYLCASSSLHTEVGGINQPQHFGDGTRLSIL.

The J gene is TRBJ2-3, the V gene TRBV9, with D possibly matching TRBD2 (5 bases). The CDR3 is 15 residues long. V was pared by 6 bases and J by 4 bases, with 18 bases between. Germline CDR1 reads SGDLS; CDR2 reads YYNGEE. CDR3 loop: CASTAAVSAADTQYF. In nucleotides, the CDR3 is TGTGCCAGCACCGCGGCGGTTAGCGCCGCAGATACGCAGTATTTT.

The rearrangement links TRBV19 to TRBJ2-7, with 11 positions matching TRBD1. CDR3 size: 17 residues. V trimming: 3 bases; J trimming: 7 bases; junction bases outside the gene matches: 14. Germline values: CDR1 LNHDA, CDR2 SQIVND (reference sequence). Here the CDR3 DNA reads TGTGCCAGTAGTATTTTTGGTTTCGGACAGGGGGCCAGTGAGCAGTACTTC. As protein: CASSIFGFGQGASEQYF.

J is TRBJ2-7 and V is TRBV2; D possibly uses TRBD1 or TRBD2 (6 bases each). Germline CDR1 and CDR2: SNHLY and FYNNEI. Trimming stripped 8 bases from V and 0 bases from J, with 14 bases between. CDR3 size: 14 residues. CDR3 DNA: TGTGCCAGCGGTGGGGGGCCTACCTCCTACGAGCAGTACTTC. Translation gives CASGGGPTSYEQYF.

CDR3 in DNA: TGTGCCATCAGCTCTAGACAGGGCACTGAAGCTTTCTTT. Translation: CAISSRQGTEAFF. The gene calls are TRBV10-3 and TRBJ1-1; 7 nucleotides line up with TRBD1. The CDR3 runs 13 residues. After removal of 6 bases from V and 4 bases from J, the junction contained 5 bases not matched to a gene. Germline V gene sequence: CDR1 ENHRY, CDR2 SYGVKD.

The J gene is TRBJ1-3, the V gene TRBV6-5; the D is unclear. V lost 2 bases and J lost 3, with 8 bases in between. Germline V gene lookup returns CDR1 MNHEY and CDR2 SVGAGI. The CDR3 runs to 14 residues. The chain's CDR3 is CASSYEQIGNTIYF. The CDR3 DNA reads TGTGCCAGCAGTTACGAACAGATTGGAAACACCATATATTTT.

This clone appeared a single time. The chain carries TRBV2 and TRBJ2-7, with D perhaps matching TRBD2 (6 bases). Trimming cost V 3 bases and J 0 bases, with 12 bases left between them. CDR1 and CDR2 from the germline V gene are SNHLY and FYNNEI. The CDR3 has 15 amino acids. The CDR3 coding sequence is TGTGCCAGCAGTGAGGGACTTACAGTCTCCTACGAGCAGTACTTC. Translation gives CASSEGLTVSYEQYF.

This clone was seen a single time. V gene TRBV5-6 combines with J gene TRBJ1-2; no clear D gene. The CDR3 consists of 13 residues. The germline V and J ends were trimmed by 4 bases and 0 bases, with 7 bases remaining between them. Germline assignment: CDR1 SGHDT and CDR2 YYEEEE. In DNA form, the CDR3 reads TGTGCCAGCAGCCGCGCGGCTAACTATGGCTACACCTTC. Its protein is CASSRAANYGYTF.

The chain is built from TRBV18 and TRBJ1-2; TRBD1 matches at 7 bases. The CDR3 spans 16 residues. CDR1 and CDR2 (germline): KGHSH, LQKENI. The J segment lost 6 bases and the V segment lost 2 bases, leaving 12 bases of the junction unmatched. Written as DNA, the CDR3 is TGTGCCAGCTCACCATCCATGACAGGGACCGGCGATGGCTACACCTTC. It yields the protein CASSPSMTGTGDGYTF.

The CDR3 here is CSVARVLMNTEAFF. The CDR3 nucleotides read TGCAGCGTCGCCAGGGTTTTAATGAACACTGAAGCTTTCTTT. The V and J genes are TRBV29-1 and TRBJ1-1, with a weak D call TRBD1 (5 bases). V dropped 6 bases and J dropped 0 bases, with 14 bases sitting between them. The CDR3 contains 14 residues. Germline V gives CDR1 SQVTM, CDR2 ANQGSEA.

The V gene is TRBV6-2 or TRBV6-3, the J gene TRBJ1-2; D call uncertain. Germline V gene lookup returns CDR1 MNHEY and CDR2 SVGEGT. This CDR3 region has 13 residues. V lost 4 bases and J 5 bases, leaving 11 bases between the germline ends. The CDR3 DNA reads as TGTGCCAGCAGTTTGGCGGTAGGATATGGCTACACCTTC. Amino acids: CASSLAVGYGYTF.

V and J are TRBV4-1 and TRBJ2-3, with D possibly TRBD1 on 5 matching bases. The CDR3 consists of 13 residues. Germline V gives CDR1 MGHRA, CDR2 YSYEKL. Trimming removed 1 base from V and 3 bases from J, with 5 bases in between. CDR3 region: CASSQGQTDTQYF. The CDR3 nucleotides are TGCGCCAGCAGCCAAGGACAGACAGATACGCAGTATTTT.

The J gene is TRBJ2-3, the V gene TRBV2; D perhaps matches TRBD2 (5 bases). V was clipped by 5 bases and J by 6 bases, with 9 bases between them. In germline, CDR1 is SNHLY, CDR2 FYNNEI. CDR3 length: 12 residues. As DNA, the CDR3 is TGTGCCAGCAGTCCGGAGGTGGATACGCAGTATTTT. This sequence encodes CASSPEVDTQYF.

V gene TRBV14 combines with J gene TRBJ1-2; perhaps TRBD1 as D (5 bases). Germline CDR1 is SGHDN and CDR2 is FVKESK. Trimming removed 1 base from V and 4 bases from J, with 16 bases in between. This CDR3 is built from 16 residues. CDR3 amino acids: CASSQVGGEVRYGYTF. CDR3 sequence (DNA): TGTGCCAGCAGCCAAGTCGGGGGGGAGGTACGCTATGGCTACACCTTC.

This chain joins TRBV5-6 and TRBJ2-1; TRBD2 matches at 10 bases. V shed 0 bases and J 5 bases; nucleotides not matched to a gene: 2. Germline CDR1 SGHDT, CDR2 YYEEEE. The CDR3 is made up of 15 amino acids. In DNA form, the CDR3 reads TGTGCCAGCAGCTTGGGACTAGCGGGTGACAATGAGCAGTTCTTC. Protein: CASSLGLAGDNEQFF. Full variable domain (remainder filled in from reference TRBV5-6 and TRBJ2-1): DAGVTQSPTHLIKTRGQQVTLRCSPKSGHDTVSWYQQALGQGPQFIFQYYEEEERQRGNFPDRFSGHQFPNYSSELNVNALLLGDSALYLCASSLGLAGDNEQFFGPGTRLTVL.

V gene TRBV19 combines with J gene TRBJ1-3; D gene unclear. The germline V gene has CDR1 LNHDA and CDR2 SQIVND (reference sequence). The CDR3 has 15 amino acids. The V gene lost 3 bases and the J gene lost 2 bases, with 11 bases spanning the gap. CDR3 DNA sequence: TGTGCCAGTAGTATTTCAGTCAAAGCTGGAAACACCATATATTTT. It encodes CASSISVKAGNTIYF.

This clone was counted only a few times. The chain couples TRBV9 to TRBJ1-1; D unresolved. This CDR3 spans 13 amino acids. The V and J ends lost 4 bases and 3 bases respectively, with 10 bases between them. CDR1 and CDR2 (germline): SGDLS, YYNGEE. CDR3 DNA: TGTGCCAGCAGCCTCCACGGAGACACTGAAGCTTTCTTT. Its protein is CASSLHGDTEAFF.

The genes are TRBV5-6 and TRBJ2-7, with 7 bases lining up with TRBD2. After removal of 3 bases from V and 4 bases from J, the junction contained 13 bases not matched to a gene. Germline V gene lookup returns CDR1 SGHDT and CDR2 YYEEEE. CDR3 length equals 16 residues. CDR3 sequence reads: CASSSPPGDYLYEQYF. The CDR3 DNA reads TGTGCCAGCAGCTCCCCGCCCGGGGACTATTTATACGAGCAGTACTTC. Drawing the rest from reference TRBV5-6 and TRBJ2-7, the complete variable domain is DAGVTQSPTHLIKTRGQQVTLRCSPKSGHDTVSWYQQALGQGPQFIFQYYEEEERQRGNFPDRFSGHQFPNYSSELNVNALLLGDSALYLCASSSPPGDYLYEQYFGPGTRLTVT.

V is TRBV18 and J is TRBJ2-7; D may be TRBD2 (6 bases). The V gene's germline CDR1 is KGHSH and CDR2 LQKENI. CDR3 length: 15 amino acids. V lost 2 bases and J 1 base, leaving 12 bases between the germline ends. In DNA form, the CDR3 reads TGTGCCAGCTCACCAATCCGGGACTCATCCTACGAGCAGTACTTC. This codes for CASSPIRDSSYEQYF.

The chain employs TRBV10-3 and TRBJ2-2, with TRBD1 identical over 10 bases. The germline V gene encodes CDR1 ENHRY and CDR2 SYGVKD. Trimming took 5 bases from V and 0 from J; bases not matched to a gene: 6. The CDR3 consists of 17 residues. The CDR3 region is CAISYGQGDANTGELFF. CDR3 sequence (DNA): TGTGCCATCAGTTATGGACAGGGGGATGCGAACACCGGGGAGCTGTTTTTT.

The chain employs TRBV9 and TRBJ2-3, with TRBD1 matching 10 bases. CDR3 size: 15 residues. The germline V gene encodes CDR1 SGDLS and CDR2 YYNGEE. Trimming took 0 bases from V and 5 from J; bases not matched to a gene: 3. The DNA of the CDR3 is TGTGCCAGCAGCGTAGTAGGGACAGGGGAAGATACGCAGTATTTT. This translates into CASSVVGTGEDTQYF.

The V gene is TRBV5-1, the J gene TRBJ1-4, with 8 bases identical to TRBD1. Germline V gene data show CDR1 as SGHRS and CDR2 as YFSETQ. With 2 bases clipped from V and 4 bases from J, the junction kept 7 bases outside the gene matches. This CDR3 region has 16 residues. CDR3 nucleotide sequence: TGCGCCAGCAGCTTATACGGGACAGGACTTAATGAAAAACTGTTTTTT. As protein: CASSLYGTGLNEKLFF.

V and J are TRBV3-1 (or the pseudogene TRBV3-2) and TRBJ2-3; possibly TRBD2 for D (6 bases). The CDR3 has 14 residues. V lost 4 bases, J lost 1 base, and 9 bases lay in between. The germline V gene encodes CDR1 LGHDT and CDR2 YNNKEL (reference sequence). In nucleotides, the CDR3 is TGTGCCAGCAGCCCTTTAGCGGGCACAGATACGCAGTATTTT. It yields the protein CASSPLAGTDTQYF.

The genes are TRBV28 and TRBJ1-5; tentatively, D is TRBD1 (5 bases). Germline CDR1 MDHEN, CDR2 SYDVKM. The CDR3 has 14 residues. V dropped 2 bases and J dropped 2 bases, with 7 bases sitting between them. The CDR3 DNA sequence: TGTGCCAGCAGTTTAGGGGGGGGCAATCAGCCCCAGCATTTT. It specifies CASSLGGGNQPQHF. Variable domain in full (rest from reference TRBV28 and TRBJ1-5): DVKVTQSSRYLVKRTGEKVFLECVQDMDHENMFWYRQDPGLGLRLIYFSYDVKMKEKGDIPEGYSVSREKKERFSLILESASTNQTSMYLCASSLGGGNQPQHFGDGTRLSIL.